This TCR beta chain was recorded in a study of CD8 T cells in Susac syndrome. RNA in amounts of roughly 0.45 to 1 ug was reverse transcribed with random hexamers. The immunoSEQ assay covered 54 Vbeta and 13 Jbeta segments for CDR3. TCRdb re-analysed the immunoSEQ multiplex PCR reads in MiXCR, keeping a single row per CDR3 protein. The data contain 180,000 or so distinct CDR3 sequences, roughly 95% of them singletons. In contrast to the negatively isolated CD8+ and CD4+ T cells, TEMRA cells were FACS-enriched. This CDR3 has 13 residues. V was pared by 1 base and J by 3 bases, with 6 bases between. This clonotype originated in a human donor in good health. The chain combines TRBV12-3 or TRBV12-4 with TRBJ1-2, with a weak D call TRBD1 (6 bases). Material: CD4+ T cells from PBMCs. The CDR3 spells CASSLGTDYGYTF. The DNA for the CDR3 is TGTGCCAGCAGTTTAGGGACAGACTATGGCTACACCTTC.